These 29 T cell receptor beta chains originate from one sample sequenced in a study of blood T cells in healthy people across ages. Through a sample-barcoded 5' primer and a J-beta primer mix, a second PCR was run for 7 to 11 cycles. A single record per CDR3 protein comes from TCRdb applying MiXCR to the 5' RACE reads. Of about 800,000 distinct CDR3 sequences listed, roughly 25% were seen once; the top ten hold more than 3%. These sequences were also reported in another study, on T cells of mothers and their children.

Material for sequencing was blood. The origin of the receptors is a boy younger than 18 in good health.

J is TRBJ1-1 and V is TRBV19, with D possibly matching TRBD1 (6 bases). CDR1 and CDR2 (germline): LNHDA, SQIVND (reference sequence). V lost 2 bases, J lost 5 bases, and 15 bases lay in between. This CDR3 is built from 15 residues. CDR3 protein: CASSISPRGGTEAFF. CDR3 nucleotide sequence: TGTGCCAGTAGTATATCCCCACGAGGGGGAACTGAAGCTTTCTTT. The entire variable domain, with the rest obtained from reference TRBV19 and TRBJ1-1, is as follows: DGGITQSPKYLFRKEGQNVTLSCEQNLNHDAMYWYRQDPGQGLRLIYYSQIVNDFQKGDIAEGYSVSREKKESFPLTVTSAQKNPTAFYLCASSISPRGGTEAFFGQGTRLTVV.

This rearrangement joins TRBV5-6 to TRBJ2-1; 8 bases line up with TRBD1. The CDR3 is made up of 14 amino acids. V shed 3 bases and J 5 bases; nucleotides not matched to a gene: 4. The germline V gene encodes CDR1 SGHDT and CDR2 YYEEEE. The DNA for the CDR3 is TGTGCCAGCAGCTACCTGGACAGGGACAATGAGCAGTTCTTC. It is translated as CASSYLDRDNEQFF. Full variable domain (outside the CDR3, taken from reference TRBV5-6 and TRBJ2-1): DAGVTQSPTHLIKTRGQQVTLRCSPKSGHDTVSWYQQALGQGPQFIFQYYEEEERQRGNFPDRFSGHQFPNYSSELNVNALLLGDSALYLCASSYLDRDNEQFFGPGTRLTVL.

This clonotype has just a few counts. The chain links TRBV3-1 to TRBJ2-7; D remains ambiguous. The CDR3 extends over 12 amino acids. The V end was cut by 1 base, the J end by 7 bases, with 8 bases between. Germline CDR1 reads LGHDT; CDR2 reads YNNKEL (reference sequence). The CDR3, as DNA: TGTGCCAGCAGCCAAGTTGCCTGGGAGCAGTACTTC. Residues: CASSQVAWEQYF.

The V call is TRBV4-3, the J call TRBJ2-1; possibly TRBD1 or TRBD2 for D (6 bases each). This CDR3 is built from 17 residues. Trimming cost V 0 bases and J 3 bases, with 15 bases left between them. Germline V lookup: CDR1 LGHNA, CDR2 YSLEER. As DNA, the CDR3 is TGCGCCAGCAGCCAAGATACGGGGGCGAATAACTACAATGAGCAGTTCTTC. Translation gives CASSQDTGANNYNEQFF.

The chain combines TRBV3-1 with TRBJ2-5; D is possibly TRBD1 (6 bases). The J call could be wrong; TRBJ2-7 is a better fit for the DNA end. This CDR3 is built from 15 residues. Germline CDR1 LGHDT, CDR2 YNNKEL (reference sequence). The CDR3 region has the DNA TGTGCCAGCAGCCAAGTACAGGGCCCAAACTACGAGCAGTACTTC. Translation gives CASSQVQGPNYEQYF.

This clonotype was seen a few times. The gene calls are TRBV6-2 or TRBV6-3 and TRBJ1-2; D unclear. V shed 2 bases and J shed 2 bases, with 15 bases lying between them. The CDR3 is 16 amino acids. Germline V lookup: CDR1 MNHEY, CDR2 SVGEGT. The CDR3 region is CASSYGGGSMNYGYTF. DNA of the CDR3: TGTGCCAGCAGTTACGGTGGCGGAAGCATGAACTATGGCTACACCTTC.

The chain employs TRBV20-1 and TRBJ1-2; D not resolved. With 6 bases removed from V and 3 bases from J, the gap between germline ends came to 14 bases. The germline CDR1 and CDR2 sequences are DFQATT and SNEGSKA (reference sequence). The CDR3 has 13 residues. CDR3 amino acids: CSALVPGYYGYTF. The CDR3 region has the DNA TGCAGTGCCCTCGTTCCGGGGTACTATGGCTACACCTTC.

This clonotype was observed a handful of times. This chain connects TRBV7-2 to TRBJ2-5; D is unresolved. The CDR3 is made up of 16 amino acids. Trimming pared 6 bases from V and 0 bases from J, leaving 17 bases between. Per germline, CDR1 SGHTA and CDR2 FQGNSA. CDR3 protein: CASSRFATGYQETQYF. CDR3 DNA sequence: TGTGCCAGCAGTCGATTCGCCACGGGTTACCAAGAGACCCAGTACTTC.

This clonotype was found a few times. V gene TRBV6-2 or TRBV6-3 combines with J gene TRBJ2-1; no reliable D call. From germline, CDR1 is MNHEY and CDR2 SVGEGT. The CDR3 totals 15 residues. Trimming removed 0 bases from V and 5 bases from J, with 11 bases in between. CDR3 bases: TGTGCCAGCAGTTACTCCCCCGAGGTAAACAATGAGCAGTTCTTC. This codes for CASSYSPEVNNEQFF.

The rearrangement joins TRBV4-2 to TRBJ2-7; TRBD1 or TRBD2 may be the D gene (5 bases each). Trimming removed 0 bases at V and 0 bases at J, with 12 bases between. CDR1 and CDR2 from the germline V gene are LGHNA and YNFKEQ. The CDR3 is 16 amino acids. Written as DNA, the CDR3 is TGTGCCAGCAGCCAAGAAGAAGGGACCAGCTCCTACGAGCAGTACTTC. Translating gives CASSQEEGTSSYEQYF.

This chain joins TRBV28 and TRBJ2-7, with 7 positions matching TRBD1. CDR1 and CDR2 (germline): MDHEN, SYDVKM. CDR3 length equals 13 residues. The V gene end was trimmed by 6 bases and the J gene end by 2 bases; junction bases not matched to a gene: 4. The DNA for the CDR3 is TGTGCCAGCAGACAGGGGAACCCCTACGAGCAGTACTTC. Its protein is CASRQGNPYEQYF.

To note about this clonotype: An end of the junction does not agree with germline; a read error may underlie this. The chain uses TRBV24-1 and TRBJ2-1; 10 nucleotides align to TRBD2. The germline CDR1 and CDR2 sequences are KGHDR and SFDVKD. The CDR3 loop spans 17 amino acids. For the CDR3, the DNA is TGTGCCACCAGTGACTCCCGACTAGCGGGTGAATACAATGTGCAGTTCTTC. Translation: CATSDSRLAGEYNVQFF.

Note on this clonotype: A read error may account for a junction end that differs from germline. The gene calls are TRBV11-2 and TRBJ2-1; D unclear. Germline CDR1 is SGHAT and CDR2 is FQNNGV. The CDR3 contains 14 residues. CDR3 sequence (DNA): TGTGCCAGCAGCTTAGTGGTCCAGTACAATGAGCGGTTCTTC. Protein product: CASSLVVQYNERFF. Based on the CDR3 plus reference TRBV11-2 and TRBJ2-1, the full variable domain is EAGVAQSPRYKIIEKRQSVAFWCNPISGHATLYWYQQILGQGPKLLIQFQNNGVVDDSQLPKDRFSAERLKGVDSTLKIQPAKLEDSAVYLCASSLVVQYNERFFGPGTRLTVL.

CDR3 amino acids: CASSPTSGTYEQYF. The DNA of the CDR3 is TGCGCCAGCAGCCCAACTAGCGGGACCTACGAGCAGTACTTC. This chain uses TRBV4-3 with TRBJ2-7, with 10 bases aligning to TRBD2. Germline V gene lookup returns CDR1 LGHNA and CDR2 YSLEER. The length of the CDR3 is 14 residues. After removal of 4 bases from V and 2 bases from J, the junction contained 2 bases not matched to a gene.

This clonotype was detected only a few times. This sequence joins TRBV3-1 and TRBJ2-5; 7 bases agree with TRBD1. The assigned J gene may be wrong: the sequence end matches TRBJ2-1 better. Germline V gene sequence: CDR1 LGHDT, CDR2 YNNKEL (reference sequence). The CDR3 has 16 amino acids. CDR3 in amino acids: CASSQDLGTASNEQFF. CDR3 sequence (DNA): TGTGCCAGCAGCCAAGATTTGGGGACAGCGTCCAATGAGCAGTTCTTC.

The genes are TRBV18 and TRBJ2-7; either TRBD1 or TRBD2 may supply D (6 bases each). Germline values: CDR1 KGHSH, CDR2 LQKENI. This CDR3 spans 15 amino acids. V was pared by 2 bases and J by 6 bases, with 17 bases between. The CDR3: CASSPGRGALSEQYF. Here the CDR3 DNA reads TGTGCCAGCTCACCAGGAAGGGGGGCCTTATCCGAGCAGTACTTC.

This clonotype was recorded a few times. The CDR3 here is CASSQELLAYEQYF. The CDR3 bases are TGCGCCAGCAGCCAAGAGTTGCTAGCCTACGAGCAGTACTTC. V is TRBV4-3 and J is TRBJ2-7; D remains unclear. V lost 0 bases, J lost 2 bases, and 8 bases lay in between. The V gene's germline CDR1 is LGHNA and CDR2 YSLEER. The CDR3 loop spans 14 amino acids.

This sequence joins TRBV2 and TRBJ1-6; D remains unclear. The V end lost 7 bases, the J end lost 0 bases, and 16 bases lay between the germline ends. There are 17 residues in the CDR3. Germline lookup yields CDR1 SNHLY and CDR2 FYNNEI. CDR3 in amino acids: CASNGRSGFSYNSPLHF. The CDR3, as DNA: TGTGCCAGCAACGGAAGGTCAGGATTCTCCTATAATTCACCCCTCCACTTT.

The V and J genes are TRBV4-1 and TRBJ2-7; 7 positions agree with TRBD1. V lost 0 bases and J lost 2; bases outside the gene matches: 7. Germline CDR1 is MGHRA and CDR2 is YSYEKL. The CDR3 contains 16 residues. The DNA of the CDR3 is TGCGCCAGCAGCCAAGATTATATTCAGGGGGCCTACGAGCAGTACTTC. Translated, it gives CASSQDYIQGAYEQYF.

The CDR3 region has the DNA TGTGCCAGCAGCTTAGGACAGGCCAACTCTGGAAACACCATATATTTT. This codes for CASSLGQANSGNTIYF. This rearrangement joins TRBV7-6 to TRBJ1-3; perhaps TRBD1 as D (6 bases). V was shortened by 1 base and J by 0 bases, with 10 bases between the two germline ends. Germline V gene sequence: CDR1 SGHVS, CDR2 FNYEAQ. CDR3 length: 16 residues.

In this sample, this clonotype turned up once. This chain joins TRBV4-3 and TRBJ1-4; D may be TRBD1 (5 bases). Germline CDR1 LGHNA, CDR2 YSLEER. Trimming removed 4 bases from V and 2 bases from J, with 14 bases in between. The CDR3 runs to 16 residues. The CDR3, as DNA: TGCGCCAGCAGCCCAGGAGTAGGGGTGACTAATGAAAAACTGTTTTTT. It is translated as CASSPGVGVTNEKLFF.

The CDR3 here is CASTPGPGVTQYF. For the CDR3, the DNA is TGTGCCAGCACCCCGGGGCCAGGGGTGACGCAGTATTTT. J is TRBJ2-3 and V is TRBV6-6; perhaps TRBD1 as D (6 bases). The V gene lost 7 bases and the J gene lost 9 bases, with 17 bases spanning the gap. CDR3 length: 13 amino acids. The germline gives CDR1 MNHNY, CDR2 SVGAGI (reference sequence).

V is TRBV10-3 and J is TRBJ2-5; D is unresolved. Germline values: CDR1 ENHRY, CDR2 SYGVKD. CDR3 length: 15 residues. V lost 3 bases to trimming and J lost 0 bases, with 11 bases between them. The CDR3 DNA is TGTGCCATCAGTGATGGCCCGGGTTACCAAGAGACCCAGTACTTC. As protein: CAISDGPGYQETQYF.

This clonotype was counted only a few times. CDR3 sequence: CASSSGGFQPQHF. The CDR3 DNA follows: TGTGCCAGCAGTTCAGGGGGCTTTCAGCCCCAGCATTTT. The rearrangement links TRBV28 to TRBJ1-5; TRBD1 matches 8 bases. Looked up from germline, CDR1 is MDHEN and CDR2 is SYDVKM. The CDR3 runs 13 residues. After removal of 4 bases from V and 6 bases from J, the junction contained 2 bases not matched to a gene.

This clonotype was found a few times. This chain joins TRBV25-1 and TRBJ2-5; TRBD2 matches at 10 bases. CDR3 length equals 15 residues. Looked up from germline, CDR1 is MGHDK and CDR2 is SYGVNS. Unmatched junction bases numbered 7, after V lost 8 bases and J lost 1 base. The chain's CDR3 is CASLSGLATQETQYF. Here the CDR3 DNA reads TGTGCCAGCCTTTCGGGACTAGCGACCCAAGAGACCCAGTACTTC.

This chain joins TRBV4-3 and TRBJ2-5; D is possibly TRBD1 or TRBD2 (5 bases each). The assigned J gene may be wrong: the sequence end matches TRBJ2-7 better. Germline CDR1 reads LGHNA; CDR2 reads YSLEER. The CDR3 covers 18 residues. The CDR3 spells CASSQVRDGEFPRYEQYF. The DNA of the CDR3 is TGCGCCAGCAGCCAAGTGAGGGACGGCGAGTTCCCGCGCTACGAGCAGTACTTC.

Many counts were recorded for this clonotype. This rearrangement joins TRBV5-5 to TRBJ2-7, with 10 bases identical to TRBD1. V shed 2 bases, J shed 7 bases, and the junction held 6 bases outside the gene matches. This CDR3 comprises 14 residues. The germline gives CDR1 SGHKS, CDR2 YYEKEE (reference sequence). The CDR3 loop reads CASSFGTGALEQYF. The CDR3 bases are TGTGCCAGCAGCTTCGGGACAGGGGCCTTAGAGCAGTACTTC.

This chain uses TRBV4-3 with TRBJ1-1, with 7 bases aligning to TRBD1. The CDR3 totals 15 residues. CDR1 and CDR2 from the germline V gene are LGHNA and YSLEER. V lost 0 bases and J lost 3; bases outside the gene matches: 4. The CDR3 loop reads CASSQEGTADTEAFF. The CDR3 DNA is TGCGCCAGCAGCCAAGAAGGGACAGCTGACACTGAAGCTTTCTTT.

V gene TRBV6-1 combines with J gene TRBJ2-1; 9 nucleotides match TRBD1. Judging by the DNA end, TRBJ2-7 fits better; the J call may be wrong. The germline gives CDR1 MNHNS, CDR2 SASEGT. The CDR3 contains 13 residues. For the CDR3, the DNA is TGTGCCAGCAGGAAGGGACAGGGCTACGAGCAGTACGTC. It yields the protein CASRKGQGYEQYV.